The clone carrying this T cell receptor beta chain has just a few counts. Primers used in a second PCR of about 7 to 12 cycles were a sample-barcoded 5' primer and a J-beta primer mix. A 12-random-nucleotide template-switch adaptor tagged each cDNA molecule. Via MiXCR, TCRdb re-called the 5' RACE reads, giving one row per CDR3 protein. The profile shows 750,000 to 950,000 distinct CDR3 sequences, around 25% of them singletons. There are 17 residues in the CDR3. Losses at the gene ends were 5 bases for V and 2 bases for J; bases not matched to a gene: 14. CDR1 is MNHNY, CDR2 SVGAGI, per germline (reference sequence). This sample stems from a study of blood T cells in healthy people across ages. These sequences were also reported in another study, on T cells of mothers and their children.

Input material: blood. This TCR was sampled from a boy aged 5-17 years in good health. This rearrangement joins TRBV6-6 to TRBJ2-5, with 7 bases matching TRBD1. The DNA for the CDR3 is TGTGCCAGCAGTACCCGACAGGGAAGGGTCCAACAAGAGACCCAGTACTTC. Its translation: CASSTRQGRVQQETQYF.